The present TCR beta chain was sequenced within a study of Ad26.COV2.S vaccination and SARS-CoV-2 variants. Study conclusions and caveats: Possibly, TCR breadth and depth analyses underestimated total T cell responses. Individuals receiving vaccine had higher spike-specific TCR breadth than placebo recipients did. Participants given vaccine showed non-spike TCR breadth similar to that of placebo recipients. Reported findings describe substantial breadth in spike-specific CD8+ and CD4+ T cell responses following vaccination.

The count of this clone is one. Antigen specificity is unknown. TCRdb keeps only in-frame clones here, not all; method: immunoSEQ multiplex PCR. The sample shows about 94,000 clones, 82% of them seen only once. The sequencing here drew on peripheral blood, taken after recovery from COVID-19. This TCR was recovered from a human donor who had recovered from COVID-19.

In DNA, the CDR3 is TGTGCCAGCAGTTACCGGGACAGGGGCTACGAGCAGTACTTC. Amino acid sequence: CASSYRDRGYEQYF. This sequence joins TRBV6-5 and TRBJ2-7; TRBD1 agrees at 10 bases. Germline CDR1 is MNHEY and CDR2 is SVGAGI. There are 14 residues in the CDR3. The junction had 1 base not matched to a gene; V was cut back by 2 bases and J by 3 bases.